These 12 T cell receptor beta chains were sequenced from one sample in a study of T cells after yellow fever vaccination (dated by TCRdb to between 2017 and 2020). The library relied on 5' RACE. Sequencing used an Illumina NovaSeq 6000. Clones were called with MiXCR by TCRdb after fastp trimmed the public reads at Q25, and only in-frame beta chains were retained. Entries that share a CDR3 protein sequence are merged under the most common genes and DNA. In this sample the table shows more than 300,000 distinct CDR3 sequences, around a tenth of which occur a single time. The ten largest clones capture 3% to 3.5% of the sample. What the treatment or condition label conveys for this sample: live attenuated yellow fever vaccine strain. The sequenced sample was CD4+ T cells sorted from PBMCs, obtained 45 days after the yellow fever booster vaccination. The receptors here all came from a man younger than 30 who received the YFV17D yellow fever vaccine.

This clonotype occurred many times. The chain links TRBV21-1 to TRBJ2-7; TRBD2 reflects the table's D call only, with no check against the DNA. TRBV21-1 has pseudogene status. The CDR3 spans 17 residues. In nucleotides, the CDR3 is TGTGCCAGCAGCAAATTCCCCTTAGTCAGGGAAAGGTACGAGCAGTACGTC. Protein product: CASSKFPLVRERYEQYV.

For the CDR3, the DNA is TGTGCCAGCAGCCCCCGAGCGGGCTACTACGAGCAGTACTTC. This codes for CASSPRAGYYEQYF. The chain combines TRBV7-2 with TRBJ2-7; the D gene is possibly TRBD2 (6 bases). The V end lost 5 bases, the J end lost 3 bases, and 14 bases lay between the germline ends. This CDR3 spans 14 amino acids. The germline CDR1 and CDR2 sequences are SGHTA and FQGNSA.

This clonotype has more than one count but fewer than ten. The chain recombines TRBV12-3 or TRBV12-4 with TRBJ2-4; TRBD2 matches at 8 bases. V dropped 2 bases and J dropped 7; count of bases not matched to a gene: 4. CDR3 length: 14 residues. As DNA, the CDR3 is TGTGCCAGCAGTTTACGGGGGGGGCCGAACATTCAGTACTTC. Translated, it gives CASSLRGGPNIQYF.

This clonotype was recorded many times. This chain connects TRBV27 to TRBJ1-5, with a weak D call TRBD1 (5 bases). V lost 7 bases, J lost 7 bases, and 11 bases lay in between. This CDR3 comprises 12 residues. The germline gives CDR1 MNHEY, CDR2 SMNVEV (reference sequence). The CDR3: CASNNRGQPQHF. The CDR3, as DNA: TGTGCCAGCAATAATCGGGGCCAGCCCCAGCATTTT.

The rearrangement joins TRBV21-1 to TRBJ2-7; the D call of TRBD1 is as the table states it, not checked on the DNA. TRBV21-1 is a known pseudogene. The length of the CDR3 is 15 residues. CDR3 in DNA: TGTGCCAGCAGCAAAGAGGAGGGGGCGAGAACCGAGCAGTACTTC. Protein sequence: CASSKEEGARTEQYF.

V is TRBV4-3 and J is TRBJ1-1; D remains ambiguous. The CDR3 has 13 residues. CDR1 and CDR2 from the germline V gene are LGHNA and YSLEER. The V and J ends lost 0 bases and 3 bases respectively, with 5 bases between them. CDR3 nucleotide sequence: TGCGCCAGCAGCCAAGAAGACTACACTGAAGCTTTCTTT. Protein product: CASSQEDYTEAFF.

Here the CDR3 reads CASSLERTGATDTQYF. The CDR3 DNA follows: TGCGCCAGCAGCTTGGAACGGACAGGGGCCACAGATACGCAGTATTTT. The rearrangement links TRBV5-1 to TRBJ2-3, with 9 bases matching TRBD1. From germline, CDR1 is SGHRS and CDR2 YFSETQ. The CDR3 loop spans 16 amino acids. V dropped 0 bases and J dropped 2; count of bases not matched to a gene: 4. The full variable domain, in which reference TRBV5-1 and TRBJ2-3 provide the parts outside the CDR3, is KAGVTQTPRYLIKTRGQQVTLSCSPISGHRSVSWYQQTPGQGLQFLFEYFSETQRNKGNFPGRFSGRQFSNSRSEMNVSTLELGDSALYLCASSLERTGATDTQYFGPGTRLTVL.

J is TRBJ2-1 and V is TRBV7-3, with TRBD2 identical over 12 bases. The CDR3 is 16 amino acids. Germline CDR1 and CDR2: SGHTA and FQGTGA. Germline trimming cut 5 bases from V and 2 bases from J; bases unmatched to any gene: 4. CDR3 protein: CASSPASGGAYNEQFF. In DNA form, the CDR3 reads TGTGCCAGCAGCCCCGCTAGCGGGGGGGCCTACAATGAGCAGTTCTTC.

V and J are TRBV7-9 and TRBJ2-2; D might be TRBD1 (5 bases). Deletions cut 5 bases from V and 9 bases from J, with 10 bases between. Germline assignment: CDR1 SEHNR and CDR2 FQNEAQ (reference sequence). There are 12 residues in the CDR3. The CDR3 protein is CASSPRERELFF. CDR3 DNA sequence: TGTGCCAGCAGCCCCAGGGAAAGGGAGCTGTTTTTT.

The chain is built from TRBV7-8 and TRBJ1-2, with unresolved D. The CDR3 runs to 15 residues. Germline CDR1 reads SGHVS; CDR2 reads FQNEAQ. The V end was cut by 2 bases, the J end by 4 bases, with 14 bases between. DNA for the CDR3: TGTGCCAGCAGCTTAACCCCCGGATGGGGCTATGGCTACACCTTC. This sequence encodes CASSLTPGWGYGYTF.

This clonotype has more than one count but fewer than ten. The chain employs TRBV11-1 and TRBJ2-5, with a possible D match to TRBD1 (5 bases). There are 15 residues in the CDR3. The germline V and J ends were trimmed by 4 bases and 2 bases, with 14 bases remaining between them. CDR1 and CDR2 from the germline V gene are SGHAT and FQDESV (reference sequence). This CDR3 is CASSSFDRTQETQYF. The CDR3 nucleotides are TGTGCCAGCAGCTCCTTCGACAGAACACAAGAGACCCAGTACTTC.

This clonotype was picked up many times. The rearrangement uses TRBV11-3 and TRBJ2-4; no reliable D call. The germline V gene encodes CDR1 SGHNT and CDR2 YENEEA. V dropped 1 base and J dropped 0 bases, with 4 bases sitting between them. This CDR3 contains 14 residues. DNA of the CDR3: TGTGCCAGCAGCTTAGTCCTAGCCAAAAACATTCAGTACTTC. This codes for CASSLVLAKNIQYF. The full variable domain, rest sourced from reference TRBV11-3 and TRBJ2-4, is EAGVVQSPRYKIIEKKQPVAFWCNPISGHNTLYWYLQNLGQGPELLIRYENEEAVDDSQLPKDRFSAERLKGVDSTLKIQPAELGDSAVYLCASSLVLAKNIQYFGAGTRLSVL.